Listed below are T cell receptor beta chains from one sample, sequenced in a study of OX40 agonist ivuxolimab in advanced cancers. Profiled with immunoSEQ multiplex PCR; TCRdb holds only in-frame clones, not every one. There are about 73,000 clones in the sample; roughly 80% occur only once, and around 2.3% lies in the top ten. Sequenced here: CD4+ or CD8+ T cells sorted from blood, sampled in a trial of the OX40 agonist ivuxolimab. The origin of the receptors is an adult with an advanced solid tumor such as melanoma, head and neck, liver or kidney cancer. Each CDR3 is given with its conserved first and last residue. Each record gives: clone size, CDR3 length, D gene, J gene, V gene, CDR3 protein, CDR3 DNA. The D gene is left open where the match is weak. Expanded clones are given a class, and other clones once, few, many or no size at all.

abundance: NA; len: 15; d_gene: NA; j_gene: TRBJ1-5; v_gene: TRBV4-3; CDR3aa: CASSQGTRADQPQHF; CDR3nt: TGCGCCAGCAGCCAAGGCACAAGGGCAGATCAGCCCCAGCATTTT
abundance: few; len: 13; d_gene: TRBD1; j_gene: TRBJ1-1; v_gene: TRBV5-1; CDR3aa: CASRGQENTEAFF; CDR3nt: TGCGCCAGCAGAGGACAGGAAAACACTGAAGCTTTCTTT
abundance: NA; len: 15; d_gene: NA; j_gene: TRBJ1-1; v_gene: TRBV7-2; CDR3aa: CASSLEPGPNTEAFF; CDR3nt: TGTGCCAGCAGCTTAGAGCCAGGGCCGAACACTGAAGCTTTCTTT
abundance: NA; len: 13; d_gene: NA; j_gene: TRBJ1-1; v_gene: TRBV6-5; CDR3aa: CASSNRHLLQAFF; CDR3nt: TGTGCCAGCAGTAATCGACATCTTTTACAAGCTTTCTTT
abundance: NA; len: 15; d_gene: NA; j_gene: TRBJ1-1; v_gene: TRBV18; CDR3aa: CASSPRQVANTEAFF; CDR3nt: TGTGCCAGCTCACCCCGACAGGTTGCGAACACTGAAGCTTTCTTT
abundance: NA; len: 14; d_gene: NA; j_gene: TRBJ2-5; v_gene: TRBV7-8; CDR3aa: CASSLRGGEETQYF; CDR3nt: TGTGCCAGCAGCTTAAGAGGAGGAGAAGAGACCCAGTACTTC
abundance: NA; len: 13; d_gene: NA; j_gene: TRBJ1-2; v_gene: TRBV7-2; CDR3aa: CASSPQGYNGYTF; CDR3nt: TGTGCCAGCAGCCCGCAGGGTTATAATGGCTACACCTTC
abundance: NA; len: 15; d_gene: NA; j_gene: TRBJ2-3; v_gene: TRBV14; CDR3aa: CASSQPGEHTDTQYF; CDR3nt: TGTGCCAGCAGCCAGCCGGGGGAACACACAGATACGCAGTATTTT
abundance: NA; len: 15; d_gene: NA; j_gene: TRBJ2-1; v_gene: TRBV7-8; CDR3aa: CASSQLLVSYNEQFF; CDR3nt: TGTGCCAGCAGCCAATTGTTAGTTTCCTACAATGAGCAGTTCTTC
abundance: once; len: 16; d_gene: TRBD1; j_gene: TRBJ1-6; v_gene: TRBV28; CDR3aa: CASSILGQGRRSPLHF; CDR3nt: TGTGCCAGCAGTATCCTGGGACAGGGTAGACGCTCACCCCTCCACTTT
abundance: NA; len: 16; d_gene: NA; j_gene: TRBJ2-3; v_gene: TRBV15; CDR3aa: CATSGRIGFSPDTQYF; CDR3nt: TGTGCCACCAGCGGGCGGATAGGGTTCAGTCCAGATACGCAGTATTTT
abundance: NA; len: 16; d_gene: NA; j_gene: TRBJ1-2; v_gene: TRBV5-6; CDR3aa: CASSLAAWGEDYGYTF; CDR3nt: TGTGCCAGCAGCTTGGCAGCCTGGGGAGAGGACTATGGCTACACCTTC
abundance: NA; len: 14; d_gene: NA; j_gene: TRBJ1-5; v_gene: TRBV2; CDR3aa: CATTEGPSNQPQHF; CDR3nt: TGTGCCACAACGGAGGGGCCTAGCAATCAGCCCCAGCATTTT
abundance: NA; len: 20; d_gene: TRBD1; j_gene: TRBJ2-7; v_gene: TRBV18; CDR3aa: CASSPSVLLGQDSSLYEQYF; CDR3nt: TGTGCCAGCTCACCATCCGTCCTACTAGGACAGGATTCATCGCTTTACGAGCAGTACTTC
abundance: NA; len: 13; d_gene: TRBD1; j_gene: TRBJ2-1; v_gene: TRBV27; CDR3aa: CASRDRDHNEQFF; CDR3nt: TGTGCCAGCAGGGACAGGGACCACAATGAGCAGTTCTTC
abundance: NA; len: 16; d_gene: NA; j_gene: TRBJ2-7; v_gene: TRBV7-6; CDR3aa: CASSPGPGRGSYEQYF; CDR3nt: TGTGCCAGCAGCCCCGGTCCGGGCCGGGGGTCCTACGAGCAGTACTTC
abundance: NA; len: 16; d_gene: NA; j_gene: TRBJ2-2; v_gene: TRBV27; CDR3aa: CASSLGGTVNTGELFF; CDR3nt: TGTGCCAGCAGTTTAGGTGGGACCGTGAACACCGGGGAGCTGTTTTTT
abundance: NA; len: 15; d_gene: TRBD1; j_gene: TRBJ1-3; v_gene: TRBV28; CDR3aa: CASSVGQISGNTIYF; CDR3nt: TGTGCCAGCAGTGTGGGACAGATCTCTGGAAACACCATATATTTT
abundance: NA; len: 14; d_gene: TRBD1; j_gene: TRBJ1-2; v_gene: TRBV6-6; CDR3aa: CASSPGGADYGYTF; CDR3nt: TGTGCCAGCAGCCCAGGGGGCGCAGACTATGGCTACACCTTC
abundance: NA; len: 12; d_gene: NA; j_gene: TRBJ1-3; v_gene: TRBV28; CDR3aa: CASQSSGNTIYF; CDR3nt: TGTGCCAGCCAAAGCTCTGGAAACACCATATATTTT
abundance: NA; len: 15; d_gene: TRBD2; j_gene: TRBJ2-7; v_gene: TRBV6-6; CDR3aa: CASTPRGTSGFEQYF; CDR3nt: TGTGCCAGCACCCCTAGGGGAACTAGCGGGTTCGAGCAGTACTTC
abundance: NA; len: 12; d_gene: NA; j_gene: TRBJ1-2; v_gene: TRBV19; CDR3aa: CASSRATYGYTF; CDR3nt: TGTGCCAGTAGTAGAGCGACCTATGGCTACACCTTC
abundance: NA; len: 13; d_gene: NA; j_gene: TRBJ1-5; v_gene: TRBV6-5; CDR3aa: CASSRGAGQPQHF; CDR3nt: TGTGCCAGCAGCAGGGGCGCCGGGCAGCCCCAGCATTTT
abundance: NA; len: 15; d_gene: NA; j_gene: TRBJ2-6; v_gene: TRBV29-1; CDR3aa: CSVRDSIPGANVLTF; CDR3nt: TGCAGCGTCCGGGACTCAATACCTGGGGCCAACGTCCTGACTTTC
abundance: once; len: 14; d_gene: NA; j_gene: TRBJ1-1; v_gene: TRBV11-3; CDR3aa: CASSLGLQGTEAFF; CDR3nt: TGTGCCAGCAGCCTGGGACTCCAGGGGACTGAAGCTTTCTTT
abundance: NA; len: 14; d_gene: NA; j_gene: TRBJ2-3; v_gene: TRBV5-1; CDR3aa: CASSLGFITDTQYF; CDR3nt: TGCGCCAGCAGCTTGGGGTTTATCACAGATACGCAGTATTTT
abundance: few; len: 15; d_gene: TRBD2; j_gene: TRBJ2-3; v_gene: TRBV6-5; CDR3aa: CASSGLAGGTDTQYF; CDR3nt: TGTGCCAGCAGTGGACTAGCGGGGGGCACAGATACGCAGTATTTT
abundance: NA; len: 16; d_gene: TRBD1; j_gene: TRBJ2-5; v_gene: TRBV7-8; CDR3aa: CASSLVAGTGQETQYF; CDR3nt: TGTGCCAGCAGCTTAGTTGCTGGGACAGGGCAAGAGACCCAGTACTTC
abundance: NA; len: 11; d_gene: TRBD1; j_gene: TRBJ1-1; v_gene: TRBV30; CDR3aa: CAWWDRGEAFF; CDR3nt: TGTGCCTGGTGGGACAGGGGTGAAGCTTTCTTT
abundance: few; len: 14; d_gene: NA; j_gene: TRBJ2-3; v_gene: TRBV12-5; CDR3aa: CASALSGNTDTQYF; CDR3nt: TGTGCTAGTGCTCTCTCCGGTAACACAGATACGCAGTATTTT
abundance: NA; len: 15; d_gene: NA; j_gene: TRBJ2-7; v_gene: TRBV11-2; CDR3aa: CASSSYRGTSYEQYF; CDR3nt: TGTGCCAGCAGCTCCTACCGGGGGACCTCCTACGAGCAGTACTTC
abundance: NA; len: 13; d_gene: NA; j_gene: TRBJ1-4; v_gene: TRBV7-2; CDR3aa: CASSFGTNEKLFF; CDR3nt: TGTGCCAGCAGCTTTGGGACTAATGAAAAACTGTTTTTT
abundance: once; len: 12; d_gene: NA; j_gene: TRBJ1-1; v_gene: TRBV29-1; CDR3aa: CSVGHMNTEAFF; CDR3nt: TGCAGCGTGGGACACATGAACACTGAAGCTTTCTTT